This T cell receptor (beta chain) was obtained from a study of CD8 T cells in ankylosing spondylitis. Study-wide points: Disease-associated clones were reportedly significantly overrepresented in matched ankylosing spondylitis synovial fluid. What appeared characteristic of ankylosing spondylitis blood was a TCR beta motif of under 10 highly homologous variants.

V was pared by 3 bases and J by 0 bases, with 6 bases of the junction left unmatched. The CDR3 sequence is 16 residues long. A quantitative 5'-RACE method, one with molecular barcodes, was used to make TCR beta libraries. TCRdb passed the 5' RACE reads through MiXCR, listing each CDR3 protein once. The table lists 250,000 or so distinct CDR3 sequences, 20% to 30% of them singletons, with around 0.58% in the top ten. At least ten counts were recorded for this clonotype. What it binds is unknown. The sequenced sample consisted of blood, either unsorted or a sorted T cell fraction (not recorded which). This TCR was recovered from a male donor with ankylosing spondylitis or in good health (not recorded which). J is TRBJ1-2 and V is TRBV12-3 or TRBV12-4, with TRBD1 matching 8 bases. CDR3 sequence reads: CASSFRRGLSNYGYTF. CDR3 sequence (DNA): TGTGCCAGCAGTTTTCGCAGGGGGCTTTCTAACTATGGCTACACCTTC.